One sample yielded the 18 T cell receptor beta chains listed below, sequenced in a study of blood T cell repertoires in COVID-19. Clones were read by immunoSEQ multiplex PCR, and TCRdb kept only the in-frame ones, dropping some. The sample carries about 210,000 clones, 85% to 90% recorded once. The source material was peripheral blood. Receptors originate from a man between 18 and 29 years old with active or convalescent COVID-19.

J is TRBJ2-1 and V is TRBV5-1; 7 positions agree with TRBD2. Germline V gives CDR1 SGHRS, CDR2 YFSETQ. The CDR3 sequence is 13 residues long. Trimming removed 4 bases from V and 5 bases from J; junction bases left unmatched: 3. The CDR3 DNA reads as TGCGCCAGCAGCCCGGGACTAAACAATGAGCAGTTCTTC. Amino acids: CASSPGLNNEQFF.

J is TRBJ2-2 and V is TRBV19; 9 nucleotides align to TRBD2. The CDR3 covers 17 residues. The trim removed 4 bases at V and 6 bases at J, leaving 12 bases unmatched. CDR1 LNHDA and CDR2 SQIVND come from the germline V gene (reference sequence). This CDR3 is CASSKLPSGIGAGELFF. CDR3 DNA sequence: TGTGCCAGTAGTAAACTCCCTAGCGGGATAGGTGCCGGGGAGCTGTTTTTT.

This sequence joins TRBV5-6 and TRBJ1-6, with D possibly TRBD1 on 6 matching bases. CDR3 length: 15 residues. With 4 bases removed from V and 9 bases from J, the gap between germline ends came to 17 bases. From germline, CDR1 is SGHDT and CDR2 YYEEEE. CDR3 DNA: TGTGCCAGCAGCATACAGGGATTGGGGTCTTCACCCCTCCACTTT. Encoded protein: CASSIQGLGSSPLHF.

The genes are TRBV30 and TRBJ1-2; 8 bases map to TRBD1. Germline trimming cut 3 bases from V and 4 bases from J; bases unmatched to any gene: 7. Germline loops: CDR1 GTSNPN, CDR2 SVGIG (reference sequence). There are 14 residues in the CDR3. The CDR3 DNA follows: TGTGCCTGGAGAAGAGACAGGGGTCCCTATGGCTACACCTTC. Its protein product is CAWRRDRGPYGYTF.

The V and J genes are TRBV27 and TRBJ2-3, with 8 bases matching TRBD1. The CDR3 has 16 amino acids. The J segment lost 0 bases and the V segment lost 4 bases, leaving 6 bases of the junction unmatched. Germline CDR1 reads MNHEY; CDR2 reads SMNVEV (reference sequence). CDR3: CASSSGTGTSTDTQYF. As DNA, the CDR3 is TGTGCCAGCAGTTCGGGGACAGGTACTAGCACAGATACGCAGTATTTT.

The chain joins TRBV14 to TRBJ2-7; 15 bases match TRBD2. There are 15 residues in the CDR3. Germline CDR1 is SGHDN and CDR2 is FVKESK. With V trimmed by 5 bases and J by 6 bases, 5 bases remained unmatched. CDR3 protein: CASSFGTSGRSEQYF. CDR3 coding DNA: TGTGCCAGCAGCTTCGGGACTAGCGGGAGGAGCGAGCAGTACTTC. Looking up the rest from reference TRBV14 and TRBJ2-7 gives the full variable domain: EAGVTQFPSHSVIEKGQTVTLRCDPISGHDNLYWYRRVMGKEIKFLLHFVKESKQDESGMPNNRFLAERTGGTYSTLKVQPAELEDSGVYFCASSFGTSGRSEQYFGPGTRLTVT.

V is TRBV6-2 or TRBV6-3 and J is TRBJ1-6, with 8 bases aligning to TRBD1. The CDR3 runs 18 residues. J lost 7 bases, V lost 5 bases, and 16 bases had no gene match. Germline loops: CDR1 MNHEY, CDR2 SVGEGT. CDR3 coding DNA: TGTGCCAGCAGTCCCCACACGACAGGGGCTTTGCGGAATTCACCCCTCCACTTT. Protein: CASSPHTTGALRNSPLHF.

Remarks on this clone: The junction and the germline gene differ at one end; a read error may be behind it. The chain carries TRBV19 and TRBJ2-7, with D possibly matching TRBD2 (6 bases). CDR3 length: 14 amino acids. The V gene's germline CDR1 is LNHDA and CDR2 SQIVND (reference sequence). CDR3 nucleotides: TGTGCGAGTAGGGGAGGAACACTCGCCTACGAGCAGTACTTC. It yields the protein CASRGGTLAYEQYF.

This clone has more than one count but fewer than ten. The rearrangement uses TRBV19 and TRBJ1-2; TRBD1 matches 8 bases. The CDR3 spans 15 residues. J lost 1 base, V lost 3 bases, and 4 bases had no gene match. Per the germline V gene, CDR1 is LNHDA and CDR2 is SQIVND (reference sequence). Here the CDR3 reads CASSIGTGVNYGYTF. The CDR3 region has the DNA TGTGCCAGTAGTATCGGGACAGGAGTTAACTATGGCTACACCTTC.

This clone has just one count. The CDR3 loop reads CSVATQYSNQPQHF. In DNA form, the CDR3 reads TGCAGCGTTGCCACACAGTATAGCAATCAGCCCCAGCATTTT. V usage is TRBV29-1 and J usage is TRBJ1-5, with no clear D. Germline loops: CDR1 SQVTM, CDR2 ANQGSEA. Trimming pared 4 bases from V and 0 bases from J, leaving 10 bases between. The CDR3 has 14 residues.

V is TRBV20-1 and J is TRBJ2-5; D gene unclear. V shed 3 bases and J shed 2 bases, with 13 bases lying between them. Germline CDR1 reads DFQATT; CDR2 reads SNEGSKA (reference sequence). The CDR3 runs 14 residues. In DNA, the CDR3 is TGCAGTGCTAGTCTTGAGTCTAGGCAAGAGACCCAGTACTTC. Translation gives CSASLESRQETQYF.

This chain connects TRBV2 to TRBJ1-6, with unresolved D. V dropped 5 bases and J dropped 14 bases, with 16 bases sitting between them. The CDR3 contains 13 residues. The germline gives CDR1 SNHLY, CDR2 FYNNEI. CDR3 nucleotide sequence: TGTGCCAGCAGTCCTTCGGAGGCCTCTACCCTCCACTTT. Translated: CASSPSEASTLHF.

V usage is TRBV6-4 and J usage is TRBJ2-2, with 9 bases identical to TRBD1. The junction had 2 bases not matched to a gene; V was cut back by 1 base and J by 5 bases. The CDR3 loop spans 15 amino acids. Germline V gene data show CDR1 as MRHNA and CDR2 as SNTAGT. CDR3 DNA: TGTGCCAGCAGTGACTTGGGACAGGGAACCGGGGAGCTGTTTTTT. As protein: CASSDLGQGTGELFF.

The CDR3 is CASREARETQYF. CDR3 nucleotide sequence: TGTGCCAGCAGGGAGGCCCGGGAGACCCAGTACTTC. V is TRBV28 and J is TRBJ2-5; D possibly corresponds to TRBD2 (5 bases). The CDR3 runs 12 residues. V lost 6 bases and J 5 bases, leaving 10 bases between the germline ends. Germline CDR1 MDHEN, CDR2 SYDVKM.

The rearrangement uses TRBV5-1 and TRBJ2-1, with 7 nucleotides matching TRBD2. The CDR3 runs to 15 residues. V gave up 0 bases and J gave up 7 bases; unmatched junction bases: 7. The germline gives CDR1 SGHRS, CDR2 YFSETQ. The CDR3 DNA follows: TGCGCCAGCAGCTTGGGCGGGAGAAAGGGAAATGAGCAGTTCTTC. Residues: CASSLGGRKGNEQFF.

The V call is TRBV19, the J call TRBJ1-3; possible D gene TRBD1, 5 bases. The CDR3 is 15 amino acids. V was shortened by 5 bases and J by 1 base, with 12 bases between the two germline ends. Germline V gene data show CDR1 as LNHDA and CDR2 as SQIVND (reference sequence). The CDR3 loop is CASSDGGGSGNTIYF. CDR3 in DNA: TGTGCCAGTAGTGATGGGGGGGGTTCTGGAAACACCATATATTTT.

This clone was found a few times. The J gene is TRBJ1-1, the V gene TRBV7-8; a weak D match, TRBD1 (5 bases). In germline, CDR1 is SGHVS, CDR2 FQNEAQ. V was trimmed by 6 bases and J by 3 bases, leaving 11 bases between them. The CDR3 contains 13 residues. CDR3 DNA sequence: TGTGCCAGCAGAAAACAGGCGGACACTGAAGCTTTCTTT. The encoded protein is CASRKQADTEAFF.

CDR3 coding DNA: TGTGCCTGCCGGGACTCTGGAAACACCATATATTTT. This codes for CACRDSGNTIYF. The chain employs TRBV3-1 (or the pseudogene TRBV3-2) and TRBJ1-3; D not certain. The CDR3 spans 12 residues. V was trimmed by 11 bases and J by 0 bases, leaving 8 bases between them. Germline V lookup: CDR1 LGHDT, CDR2 YNNKEL (reference sequence).